A selection of T cell receptor beta chains follows, all from one sample in a study of shared clonotypes between healthy human individuals. Profiled with immunoSEQ multiplex PCR; TCRdb holds only in-frame clones, not every one. The sample has 2 million to 3 million clones; 93% are singletons. Source material: naive CD4+ T cells from PBMCs. The receptors stem from a man between 18 and 29 years old in good health. Some clones in this sample may be carry-over from other donors' samples. The CDR3 runs from the conserved cysteine through the conserved F or W.

V gene,CDR3 protein
TRBV5-1,CASSSLTGNQETQYF
TRBV4-2,CASSVRQTENSPLHF
TRBV10-3,CAISESRTGGLVQPQHF
TRBV27,CASSSTLETQYF
TRBV28,CASSSQGALYGYTF
TRBV19,CASSTRGDTQYF
TRBV9,CASSVVPQNTEAFF
TRBV28,CASGLAGVDTGELFF
TRBV28,CASSLGRVEKLFF
TRBV7-8,CASSAQDRGFGNTIYF
TRBV5-4,CASSSALSYEQYF
TRBV12-5,CASGLVARQGFADTQYF
TRBV14,CASSQDRGGVGYTF
TRBV7-3,CASSLNGGNTEAFF
TRBV29-1,CSVEGRGSTEAFF
TRBV30,CAWRWDSSYGYTF
TRBV5-6,CASSPDRVTDTQYF
TRBV7-9,CASSLEGGLFF
TRBV6-5,CASTLSGRAYEQYF
TRBV30,CAWSVLRPWTGGNEQYF
TRBV28,CASSLSIDPYEQYF
TRBV28,CASSLGQTYGYTF
TRBV7-9,CASSHKDRGLTHDTQYF
TRBV30,CAWSAPTGDINEKLFF
TRBV5-4,CASSPGTDFNEQFF
TRBV27,CASSLRDRNRPYGYTF
TRBV11-3,CASSFSSGVYNEQFF
TRBV6-1,CASSGRGRGTDTQYF
TRBV28,CASNEGRSGYTF
TRBV27,CASSFGDPRAGIDAEQYF